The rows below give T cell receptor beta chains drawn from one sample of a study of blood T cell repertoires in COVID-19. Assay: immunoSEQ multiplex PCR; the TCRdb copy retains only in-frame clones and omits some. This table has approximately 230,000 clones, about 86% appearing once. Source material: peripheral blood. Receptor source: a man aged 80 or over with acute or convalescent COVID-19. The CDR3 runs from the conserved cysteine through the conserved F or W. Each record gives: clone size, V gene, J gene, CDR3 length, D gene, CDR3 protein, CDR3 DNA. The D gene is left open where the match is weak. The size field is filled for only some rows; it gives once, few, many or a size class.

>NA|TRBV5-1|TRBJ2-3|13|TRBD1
CASRTGGTDTQYF
TGCGCCAGCAGGACAGGGGGCACAGATACGCAGTATTTT
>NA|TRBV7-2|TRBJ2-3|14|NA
CASSLGTSTDTQYF
TGTGCCAGCAGCTTAGGGACTAGCACAGATACGCAGTATTTT
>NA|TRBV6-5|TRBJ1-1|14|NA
CASSPQNSNTEAFF
TGTGCCAGCAGTCCCCAAAATTCGAACACTGAAGCTTTCTTT
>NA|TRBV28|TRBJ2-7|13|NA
CASGRDKPYEQYF
TGTGCCAGCGGCCGGGACAAACCTTACGAGCAGTACTTC
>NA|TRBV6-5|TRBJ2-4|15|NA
CASRPDRLAKNIQYF
TGTGCCAGCAGGCCCGACAGACTAGCCAAAAACATTCAGTACTTC
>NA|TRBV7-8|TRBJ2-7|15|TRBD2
CASSLAQGGSKEQYF
TGTGCCAGCAGCTTAGCTCAGGGAGGGTCCAAGGAGCAGTACTTC
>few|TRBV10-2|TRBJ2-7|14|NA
CASSWPRSSYEQYF
TGCGCCAGCAGTTGGCCTAGGAGCTCCTACGAGCAGTACTTC
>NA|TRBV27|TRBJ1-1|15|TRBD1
CASNTYRDRGTEAFF
TGTGCCAGCAACACCTACCGGGACAGGGGAACTGAAGCTTTCTTT
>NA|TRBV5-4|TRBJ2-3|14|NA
CASSFRRVEDTQYF
TGTGCCAGCAGCTTTCGGAGGGTTGAAGATACGCAGTATTTT
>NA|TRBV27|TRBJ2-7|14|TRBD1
CASSATRGPYEQYF
TGTGCCAGCAGTGCCACTAGGGGGCCCTACGAGCAGTACTTC
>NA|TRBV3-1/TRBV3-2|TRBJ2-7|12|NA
CASSPLAHEQYF
TGTGCCAGCAGCCCCTTAGCCCACGAGCAGTACTTC
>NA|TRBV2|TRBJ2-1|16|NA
CASSAVGTPIYNEQFF
TGTGCCAGCAGTGCGGTGGGGACACCCATCTACAATGAGCAGTTCTTC
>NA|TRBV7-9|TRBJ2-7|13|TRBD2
CASSFLTSAEQYF
TGTGCCAGCAGCTTTTTGACTAGCGCCGAGCAGTACTTC
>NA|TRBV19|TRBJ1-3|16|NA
CASSGLIGAPGNTIYF
TGTGCCAGTAGCGGCCTTATAGGAGCCCCTGGAAACACCATATATTTT
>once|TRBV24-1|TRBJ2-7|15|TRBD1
CATSGPHQGDYEQYF
TGTGCCACCAGTGGGCCACATCAGGGGGACTACGAGCAGTACTTC
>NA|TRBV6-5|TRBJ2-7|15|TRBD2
CASSLAGGPIDEQYF
TGTGCCAGCAGTCTGGCGGGAGGCCCTATCGACGAGCAGTACTTC
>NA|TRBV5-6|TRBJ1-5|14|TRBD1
CASSWTGSNQPQHF
TGTGCCAGCAGCTGGACAGGGAGCAATCAGCCCCAGCATTTT
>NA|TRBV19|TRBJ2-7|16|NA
CASSIRALGASYEQYF
TGTGCCAGTAGTATCCGTGCCCTCGGAGCCTCCTACGAGCAGTACTTC
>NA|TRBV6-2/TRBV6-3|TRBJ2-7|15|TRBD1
CASSYNNRGPYEQYF
TGTGCCAGCAGTTACAACAACAGGGGCCCCTACGAGCAGTACTTC
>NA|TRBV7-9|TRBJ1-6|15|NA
CASSLGSQRNSPLHF
TGTGCCAGCAGCTTAGGGTCCCAACGGAATTCACCCCTCCACTTT
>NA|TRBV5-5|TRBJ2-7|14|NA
CASSWAGSSYEQYF
TGTGCCAGCAGCTGGGCTGGGAGCTCCTACGAGCAGTACTTC
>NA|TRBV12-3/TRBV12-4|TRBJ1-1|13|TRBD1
CASSSMGTAEAFF
TGTGCCAGCAGTTCGATGGGGACAGCTGAAGCTTTCTTT
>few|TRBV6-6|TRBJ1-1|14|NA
CASQPGDLPAEAFF
TGTGCCAGCCAACCGGGGGACCTCCCTGCTGAAGCTTTCTTT
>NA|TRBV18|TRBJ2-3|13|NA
CASSPIIADTQYF
TGTGCCAGCTCACCGATTATAGCGGATACGCAGTATTTT
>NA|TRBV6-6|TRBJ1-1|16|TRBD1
CASRSNRGRENTEAFF
TGTGCCAGCAGGAGCAACAGGGGGCGCGAGAACACTGAAGCTTTCTTT
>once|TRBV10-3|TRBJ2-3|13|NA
CAISEAFADTQYF
TGTGCCATCAGTGAAGCCTTCGCAGATACGCAGTATTTT
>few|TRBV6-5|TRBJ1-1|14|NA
CASSYGLGNTEAFF
TGTGCCAGCAGCTATGGCCTAGGGAACACTGAAGCTTTCTTT
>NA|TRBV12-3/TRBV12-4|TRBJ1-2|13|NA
CASSPGPGYGYTF
TGTGCCAGCAGTCCAGGGCCCGGGTACGGCTACACCTTC
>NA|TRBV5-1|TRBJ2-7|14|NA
CASSLYQGTYEQYF
TGCGCCAGCAGCTTATATCAGGGGACGTACGAGCAGTACTTC
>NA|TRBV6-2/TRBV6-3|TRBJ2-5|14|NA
CASSKVYREETQYF
TGTGCCAGCAGCAAAGTCTACAGGGAGGAGACCCAGTACTTC
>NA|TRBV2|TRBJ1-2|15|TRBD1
CASSRGEGGYYGYTF
TGTGCCAGCAGCAGGGGGGAAGGTGGATACTATGGCTACACCTTC
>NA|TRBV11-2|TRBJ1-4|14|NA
CASSLGLFNEKLFF
TGTGCCAGCAGCTTGGGACTATTTAATGAAAAACTGTTTTTT
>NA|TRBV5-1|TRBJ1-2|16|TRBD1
CASSLAATGGVWGYTF
TGCGCCAGCAGCTTGGCTGCGACAGGGGGCGTTTGGGGCTACACCTTC
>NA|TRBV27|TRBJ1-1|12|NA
CASSTGFSEAFF
TGTGCCAGCAGTACAGGGTTCTCTGAAGCTTTCTTT
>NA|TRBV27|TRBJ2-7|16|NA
CASSFRRQESSYEQYF
TGTGCCAGCAGTTTTCGTCGACAGGAAAGCTCCTACGAGCAGTACTTC
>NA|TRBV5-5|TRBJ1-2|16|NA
CASSIAPSRGIYGYTF
TGTGCCAGCAGTATTGCCCCCAGCCGGGGGATCTATGGCTACACCTTC
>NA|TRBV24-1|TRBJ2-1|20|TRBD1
CATSDSKTGALLSSYNEQFF
TGTGCCACCAGTGATTCGAAGACAGGGGCCCTCCTTAGCTCCTACAATGAGCAGTTCTTC
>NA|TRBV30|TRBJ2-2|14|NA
CAWSRGGVTGELFF
TGTGCCTGGTCGCGAGGGGGGGTCACCGGGGAGCTGTTTTTT
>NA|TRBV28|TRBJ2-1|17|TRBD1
CASSPRWGQGPYNEQFF
TGTGCCAGCAGTCCCCGGTGGGGACAGGGCCCCTACAATGAGCAGTTCTTC
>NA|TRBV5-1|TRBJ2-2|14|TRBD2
CASSPGGSTGELFF
TGCGCCAGCAGCCCGGGGGGGAGCACCGGGGAGCTGTTTTTT
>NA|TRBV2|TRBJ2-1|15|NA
CASSPGDPTYNEQFF
TGTGCCAGCAGTCCAGGGGACCCCACCTACAATGAGCAGTTCTTC
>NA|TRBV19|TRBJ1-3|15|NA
CATMKRGAHGNTIYF
TGTGCCACCATGAAGCGGGGGGCGCATGGAAACACCATATATTTT
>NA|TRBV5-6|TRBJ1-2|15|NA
CASRQRTASNYGYTF
TGTGCCAGCCGACAGCGCACAGCGTCTAACTATGGCTACACCTTC
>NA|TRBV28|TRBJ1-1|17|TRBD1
CASSPRDREGYDTEAFF
TGTGCCAGCAGCCCTCGGGACAGGGAAGGGTATGACACTGAAGCTTTCTTT
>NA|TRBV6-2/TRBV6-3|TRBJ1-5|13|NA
CASSYSSRAPQHF
TGTGCCAGCAGTTACTCGTCCAGGGCGCCCCAGCATTTT
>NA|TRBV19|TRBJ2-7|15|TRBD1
CASSISHRGLYEQYF
TGTGCCAGTAGTATTTCGCACAGGGGTCTCTACGAGCAGTACTTC
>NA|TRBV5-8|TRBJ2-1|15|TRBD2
CASSLLAGGTNEQFF
TGTGCCAGCAGCTTACTAGCGGGGGGCACCAATGAGCAGTTCTTC
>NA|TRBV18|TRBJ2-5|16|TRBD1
CASSPGTGPNQETQYF
TGTGCCAGCTCACCGGGGACAGGGCCGAACCAAGAGACCCAGTACTTC
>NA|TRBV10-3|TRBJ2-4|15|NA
CAISDTGLGKNIQYF
TGTGCCATCAGTGACACGGGGTTGGGCAAAAACATTCAGTACTTC
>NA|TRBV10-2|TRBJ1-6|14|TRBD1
CASTLDRPNSPLHF
TGCGCCAGCACCCTGGACAGGCCCAATTCACCCCTCCACTTT